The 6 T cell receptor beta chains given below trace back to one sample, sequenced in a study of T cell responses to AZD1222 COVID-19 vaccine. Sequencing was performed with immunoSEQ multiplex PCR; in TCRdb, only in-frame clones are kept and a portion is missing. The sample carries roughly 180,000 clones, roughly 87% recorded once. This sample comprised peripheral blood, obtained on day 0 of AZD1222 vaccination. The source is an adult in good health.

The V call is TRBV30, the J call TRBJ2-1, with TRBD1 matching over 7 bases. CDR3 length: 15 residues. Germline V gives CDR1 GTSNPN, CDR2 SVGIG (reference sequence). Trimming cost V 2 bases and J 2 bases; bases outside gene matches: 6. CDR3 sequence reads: CAWSTGQQTYNEQFF. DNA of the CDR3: TGTGCCTGGAGTACGGGACAGCAAACCTACAATGAGCAGTTCTTC. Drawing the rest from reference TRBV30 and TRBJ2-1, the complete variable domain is SQTIHQWPATLVQPVGSPLSLECTVEGTSNPNLYWYRQAAGRGLQLLFYSVGIGQISSEVPQNLSASRPQDRQFILSSKKLLLSDSGFYLCAWSTGQQTYNEQFFGPGTRLTVL.

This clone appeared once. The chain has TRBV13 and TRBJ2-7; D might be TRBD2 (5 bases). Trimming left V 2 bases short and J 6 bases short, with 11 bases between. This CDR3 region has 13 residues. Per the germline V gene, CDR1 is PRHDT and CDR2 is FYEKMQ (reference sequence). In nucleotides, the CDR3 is TGTGCCAGCAGCTTAACGGCGGCGGGCGAGCAGTACTTC. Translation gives CASSLTAAGEQYF.

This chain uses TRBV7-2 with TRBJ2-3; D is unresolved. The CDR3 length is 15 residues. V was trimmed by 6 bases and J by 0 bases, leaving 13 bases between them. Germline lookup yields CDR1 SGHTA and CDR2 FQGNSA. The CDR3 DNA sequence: TGTGCCAGCAGTTCCGCCTCGGCGAGCACAGATACGCAGTATTTT. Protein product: CASSSASASTDTQYF.

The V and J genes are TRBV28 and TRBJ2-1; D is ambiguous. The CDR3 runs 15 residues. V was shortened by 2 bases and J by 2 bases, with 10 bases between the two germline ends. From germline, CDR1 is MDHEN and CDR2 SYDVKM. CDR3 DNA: TGTGCCAGCAGTTTACCGCAGCGACCCTACAATGAGCAGTTCTTC. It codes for CASSLPQRPYNEQFF.

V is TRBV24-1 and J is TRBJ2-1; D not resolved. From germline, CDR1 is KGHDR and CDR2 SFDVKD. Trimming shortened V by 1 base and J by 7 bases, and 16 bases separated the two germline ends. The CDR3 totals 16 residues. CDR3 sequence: CATSDLEAPYTNEQFF. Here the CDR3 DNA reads TGTGCCACCAGTGATTTAGAGGCGCCCTATACGAATGAGCAGTTCTTC.

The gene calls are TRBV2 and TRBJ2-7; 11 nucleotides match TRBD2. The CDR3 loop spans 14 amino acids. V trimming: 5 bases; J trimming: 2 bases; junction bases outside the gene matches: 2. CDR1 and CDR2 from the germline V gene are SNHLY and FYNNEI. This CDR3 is CASSLAGGPYEQYF. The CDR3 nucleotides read TGTGCCAGCAGTCTAGCGGGAGGCCCCTACGAGCAGTACTTC.